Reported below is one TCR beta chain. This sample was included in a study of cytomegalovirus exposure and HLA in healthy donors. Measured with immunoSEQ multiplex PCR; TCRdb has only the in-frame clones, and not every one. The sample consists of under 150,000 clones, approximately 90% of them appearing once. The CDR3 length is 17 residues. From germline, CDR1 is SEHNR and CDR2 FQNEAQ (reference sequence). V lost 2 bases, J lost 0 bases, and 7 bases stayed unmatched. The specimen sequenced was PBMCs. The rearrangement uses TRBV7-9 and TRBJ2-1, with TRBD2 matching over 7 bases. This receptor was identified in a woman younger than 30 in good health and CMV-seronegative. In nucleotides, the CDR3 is TGTGCCAGCAGCTTACTCCCTAGCGGATACTCCTACAATGAGCAGTTCTTC. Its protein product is CASSLLPSGYSYNEQFF.